This record covers a single T cell receptor (beta chain). This clonotype was picked up many times. The specificity of this receptor is unknown. Per-base qualities were not stored, and no clone one base away is much larger. V is shortened by 3 bases, J by 8 bases, and the region joining them spans 16 bases. The CDR3 runs 15 amino acids, cysteine and phenylalanine included. Here the CDR3 DNA is all that survives: 45 bases in frame from base 1. Via the germline V gene, CDR1 is MGHDK and CDR2 SYGVNS. This sample is part of a study of neurological immune-mediated disorders (dated by TCRdb to about 2019). Study-wide context: Peripheral blood TCR-beta repertoires from patients with HTLV-I-associated myelopathy (HAM/TSP), patients with multiple sclerosis, and healthy controls were compared in the study using UMI-based sequencing. Longitudinal samples, technical triplicates and paired sorted CD4+ and CD8+ T-cell subsets, alongside PBMC samples, were included among the 106 TCR-beta libraries. Longitudinal HAM/TSP and healthy donors had 3 time-points each (about 3-45 month intervals). The cohort included some 68 subjects: about 14 with HAM/TSP, some 35 with multiple sclerosis, and 20 or so healthy controls.

cDNA was synthesized by template-switch 5'RACE using a primer carrying a 10-nucleotide random unique molecular identifier by which each TCR transcript was tagged. Each sequencing run produced over 160 million TCR-beta sequences covering 15-18 subjects. The RNeasy kit was used for extraction of total RNA. The KAPA Real-time Library Amplification kit was used to amplify TCR-beta VDJ regions with primers for the TCR constant region and the 5'RACE anchor. Sample indexes and Illumina adaptors were added in a first PCR, after which library yield was increased in a second PCR. After purification with Ampure beads, the TCR product of roughly 650 bp was size-selected on a 2% E-gel SizeSelection system. Library quality was checked on a Bioanalyzer, concentration was measured with Qubit, and libraries were quantified with the Kapa Library Quantification kit before pooling. An Illumina HiSeq 2500 was used to sequence the libraries paired-end at 2 x 150 bp. To increase sequence diversity, roughly 24-32% phiX was spiked into each library pool. Under the source paper's analysis protocol: The quality-filtered reads were processed with the UMI-based MiGEC pipeline, whose error correction step removed more than 85% of the raw TCR sequences. VDJ genes were aligned to IMGT germline references, and clonotypes were defined by unique CDR3 amino acid sequence plus V-J genes. Clonal expansion, Shannon diversity and CDR3 relatedness were evaluated with VDJtools (CalcPairwiseDistances, ClusterSamples), while phylogenetic trees were built in CLCbio workbench. Expanded clones were defined as having at least 8 unique UMIs, based on coefficient-of-variation modelling across technical triplicates. The raw public reads went through TCRdb reprocessing: fastp at Q25, MiXCR clone calling, in-frame beta chains kept. Each CDR3 protein appears once, grouped with its most common genes and DNA. The V and J calls and clone size come from TCRdb's table, not from the authors' own analysis. Present in this sample are under 100,000 distinct CDR3 sequences, around 14% of which were seen just once. Around 4.5% of the sample is in the top ten clones.

Taken with the paper, the label for time point translates to: longitudinal time-point 2. Libraries from unsorted PBMCs were made from 2 million PBMCs kept in RNAlater at -80 degrees C until RNA extraction. Peripheral blood underwent Ficoll-Hypaque density gradient centrifugation to isolate PBMCs, which were then cryopreserved in liquid nitrogen. Summary of the overall study and its limitations: TCR clonal expansion was greatest in HAM/TSP patients and smallest in MS patients, who ranked below even healthy controls. No identical CDR3 amino acid sequences were shared among expanded clones across subjects, suggesting private TCR-beta repertoires in all groups.

The receptor was isolated from a female donor with HTLV-1-associated myelopathy (HAM/TSP). Rearrangement joined TRBV25-1 to TRBJ2-2; the D gene is perhaps TRBD2, from 5 matching bases. The sample comprised PBMCs. The CDR3 sequence is CASSDYYGSRGELFF. The bases are TGTGCCAGCAGTGACTACTATGGGAGTAGAGGGGAGCTGTTTTTT.